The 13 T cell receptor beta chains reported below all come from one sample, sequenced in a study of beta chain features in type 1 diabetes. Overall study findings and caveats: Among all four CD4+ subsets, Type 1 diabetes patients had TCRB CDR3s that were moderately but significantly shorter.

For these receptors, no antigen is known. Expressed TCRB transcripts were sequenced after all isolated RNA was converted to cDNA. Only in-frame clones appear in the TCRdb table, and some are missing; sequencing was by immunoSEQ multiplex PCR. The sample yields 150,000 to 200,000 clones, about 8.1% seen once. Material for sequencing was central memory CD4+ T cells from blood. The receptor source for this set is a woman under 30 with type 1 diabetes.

CDR3 region: CASSTTGDQPQHF. The CDR3 bases are TGTGCCAGCAGTACCACAGGGGACCAGCCCCAGCATTTT. The V gene is TRBV2, the J gene TRBJ1-5, with 7 nucleotides matching TRBD1. Per germline, CDR1 SNHLY and CDR2 FYNNEI. CDR3 length equals 13 residues. Germline trimming cut 5 bases from V and 7 bases from J; bases unmatched to any gene: 5.

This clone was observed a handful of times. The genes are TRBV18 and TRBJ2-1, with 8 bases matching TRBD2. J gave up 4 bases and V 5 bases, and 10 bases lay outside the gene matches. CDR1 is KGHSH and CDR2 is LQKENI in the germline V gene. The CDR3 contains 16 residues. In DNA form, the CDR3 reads TGTGCCAGCTCATCCCAGCGGGGGACCACATACAATGAGCAGTTCTTC. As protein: CASSSQRGTTYNEQFF.

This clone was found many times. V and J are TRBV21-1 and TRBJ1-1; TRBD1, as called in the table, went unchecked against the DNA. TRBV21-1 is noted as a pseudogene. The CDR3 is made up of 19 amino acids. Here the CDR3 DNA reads TGTGCCAGCAGCAAATTACCACGGACAGGGTGCCACCCGAACACTGAAGCTTTCTTT. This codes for CASSKLPRTGCHPNTEAFF.

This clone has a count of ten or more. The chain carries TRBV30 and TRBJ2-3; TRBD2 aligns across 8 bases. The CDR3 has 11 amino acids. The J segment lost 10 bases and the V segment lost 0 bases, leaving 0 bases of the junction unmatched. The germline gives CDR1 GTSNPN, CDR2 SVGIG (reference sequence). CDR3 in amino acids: CAWSVRGAQYF. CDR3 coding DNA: TGTGCCTGGAGTGTGCGGGGGGCGCAGTATTTT.

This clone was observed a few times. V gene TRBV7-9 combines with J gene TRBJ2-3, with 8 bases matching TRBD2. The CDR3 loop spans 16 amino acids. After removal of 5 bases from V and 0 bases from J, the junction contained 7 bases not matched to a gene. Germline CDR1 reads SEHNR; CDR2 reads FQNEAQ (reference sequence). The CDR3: CASSPRGGASTDTQYF. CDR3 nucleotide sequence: TGTGCCAGCAGCCCTCGGGGGGGCGCTAGCACAGATACGCAGTATTTT.

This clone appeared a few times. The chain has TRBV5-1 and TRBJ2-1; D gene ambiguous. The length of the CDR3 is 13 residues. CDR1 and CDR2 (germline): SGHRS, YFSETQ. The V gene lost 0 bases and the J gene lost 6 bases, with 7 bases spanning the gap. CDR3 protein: CASSLARSNEQFF. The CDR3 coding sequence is TGCGCCAGCAGCTTGGCACGGTCCAATGAGCAGTTCTTC.

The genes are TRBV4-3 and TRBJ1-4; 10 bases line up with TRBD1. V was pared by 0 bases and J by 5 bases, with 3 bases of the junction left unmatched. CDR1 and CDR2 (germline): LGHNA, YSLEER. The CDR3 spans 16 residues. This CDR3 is CASSQDRGQGNEKLFF. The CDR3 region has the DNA TGCGCCAGCAGCCAAGATCGGGGACAGGGGAATGAAAAACTGTTTTTT.

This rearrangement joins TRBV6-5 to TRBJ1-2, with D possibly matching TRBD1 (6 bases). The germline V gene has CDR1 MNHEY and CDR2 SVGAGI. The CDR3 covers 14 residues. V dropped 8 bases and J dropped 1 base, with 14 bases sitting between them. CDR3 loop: CASGATDSNYGYTF. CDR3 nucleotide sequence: TGTGCCAGCGGAGCCACGGACAGTAACTATGGCTACACCTTC.

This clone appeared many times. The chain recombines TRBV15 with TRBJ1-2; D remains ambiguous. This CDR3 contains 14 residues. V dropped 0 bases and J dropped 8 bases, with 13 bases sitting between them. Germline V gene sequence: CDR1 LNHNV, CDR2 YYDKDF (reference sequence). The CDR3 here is CATSREQSIVGYTF. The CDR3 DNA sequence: TGTGCCACCAGCAGAGAACAGAGTATCGTAGGCTACACCTTC.

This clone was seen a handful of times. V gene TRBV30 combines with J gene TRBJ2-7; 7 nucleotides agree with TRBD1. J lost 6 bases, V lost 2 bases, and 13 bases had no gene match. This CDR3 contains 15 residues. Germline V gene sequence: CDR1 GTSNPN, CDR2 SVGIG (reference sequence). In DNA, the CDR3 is TGTGCCTGGAGTACCCTACAGGGGCGCGCCCTCGAGCAGTACTTC. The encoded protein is CAWSTLQGRALEQYF.

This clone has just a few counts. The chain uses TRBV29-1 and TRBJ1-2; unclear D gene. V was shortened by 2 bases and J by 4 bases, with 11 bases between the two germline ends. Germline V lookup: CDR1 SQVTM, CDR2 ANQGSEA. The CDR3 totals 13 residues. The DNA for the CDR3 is TGCAGCGTTGAAAGTTCGTACACCTATGGCTACACCTTC. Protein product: CSVESSYTYGYTF.

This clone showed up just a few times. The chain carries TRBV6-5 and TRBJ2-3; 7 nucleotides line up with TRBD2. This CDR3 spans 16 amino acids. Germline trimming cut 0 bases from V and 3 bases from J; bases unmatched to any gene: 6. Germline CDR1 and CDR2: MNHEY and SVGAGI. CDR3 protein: CASSYSPPGGTDTQYF. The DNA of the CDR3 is TGTGCCAGCAGTTACTCGCCCCCGGGGGGTACAGATACGCAGTATTTT.

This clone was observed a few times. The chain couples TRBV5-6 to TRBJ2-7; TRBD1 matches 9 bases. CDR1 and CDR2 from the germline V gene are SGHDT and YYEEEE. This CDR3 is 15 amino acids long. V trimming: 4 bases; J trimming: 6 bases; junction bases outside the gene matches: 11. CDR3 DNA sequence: TGTGCCAGCAGCGCCTTGGTGGGACAGGGTTTCGAGCAGTACTTC. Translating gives CASSALVGQGFEQYF.